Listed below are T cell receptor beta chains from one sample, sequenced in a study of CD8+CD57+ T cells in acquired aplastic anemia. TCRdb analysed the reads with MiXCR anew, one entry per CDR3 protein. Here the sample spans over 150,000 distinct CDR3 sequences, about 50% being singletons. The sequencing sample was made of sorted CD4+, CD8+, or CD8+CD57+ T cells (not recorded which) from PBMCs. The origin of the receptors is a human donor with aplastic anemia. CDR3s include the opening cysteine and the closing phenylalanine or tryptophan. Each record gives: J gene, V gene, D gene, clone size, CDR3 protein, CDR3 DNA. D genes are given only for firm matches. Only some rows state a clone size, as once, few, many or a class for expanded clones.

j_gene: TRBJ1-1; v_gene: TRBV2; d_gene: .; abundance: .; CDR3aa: CASSQYYRTEAFF; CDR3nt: TGTGCCAGCAGTCAGTATTATCGTACTGAAGCTTTCTTT
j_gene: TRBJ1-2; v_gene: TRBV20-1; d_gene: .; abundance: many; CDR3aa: CSARGQGINYGYTF; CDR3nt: TGCAGTGCTAGAGGCCAGGGGATTAACTATGGCTACACCTTC
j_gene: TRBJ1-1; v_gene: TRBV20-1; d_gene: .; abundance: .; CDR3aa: CSASQGRVNTEAFF; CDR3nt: TGCAGTGCTAGTCAGGGCAGAGTGAACACTGAAGCTTTCTTT
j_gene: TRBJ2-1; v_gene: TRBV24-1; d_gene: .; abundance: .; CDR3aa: CATRGAGANEQFF; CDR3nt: TGTGCCACCAGGGGTGCGGGGGCCAATGAGCAGTTCTTC
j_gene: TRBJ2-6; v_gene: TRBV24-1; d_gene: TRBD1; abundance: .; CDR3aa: CATGDRVGANVLTF; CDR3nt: TGTGCCACCGGGGACAGGGTTGGGGCCAACGTCCTGACTTTC
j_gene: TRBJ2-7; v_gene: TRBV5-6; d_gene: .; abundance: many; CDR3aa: CASSLGGSEQYF; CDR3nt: TGTGCCAGCAGCTTGGGGGGGAGCGAGCAGTACTTC
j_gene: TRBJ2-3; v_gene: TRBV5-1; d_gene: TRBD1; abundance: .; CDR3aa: CASSQDRGQDTQYF; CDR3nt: TGCGCCAGCAGCCAGGACAGGGGGCAAGATACGCAGTATTTT
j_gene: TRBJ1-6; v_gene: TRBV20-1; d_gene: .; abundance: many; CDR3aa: CSARDYQDSNSPLHF; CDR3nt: TGCAGTGCTAGAGATTATCAGGATTCAAATTCACCCCTCCACTTT
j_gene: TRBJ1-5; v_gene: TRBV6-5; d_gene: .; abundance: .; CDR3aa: CASSYSKGYQPQHF; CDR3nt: TGTGCCAGCAGTTACTCGAAGGGGTATCAGCCCCAGCATTTT
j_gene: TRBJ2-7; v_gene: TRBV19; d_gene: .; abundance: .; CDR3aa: CASSHGGSPYEQYF; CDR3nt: TGTGCCAGTAGCCACGGGGGCTCCCCCTACGAGCAGTACTTC
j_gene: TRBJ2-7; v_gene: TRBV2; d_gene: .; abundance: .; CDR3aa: CASSYLGPPLLYEQYF; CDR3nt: TGTGCCAGCAGTTACTTGGGCCCCCCACTCCTTTACGAGCAGTACTTC
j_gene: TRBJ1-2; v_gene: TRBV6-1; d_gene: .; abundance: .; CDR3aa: CASSEGGRVYGYTF; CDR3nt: TGTGCCAGCAGTGAAGGGGGCAGGGTTTATGGCTACACCTTC
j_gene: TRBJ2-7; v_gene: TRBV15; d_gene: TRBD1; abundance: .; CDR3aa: CATSSNRGTRYEQYF; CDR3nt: TGTGCCACCAGTTCGAACAGGGGGACCCGCTACGAGCAGTACTTC
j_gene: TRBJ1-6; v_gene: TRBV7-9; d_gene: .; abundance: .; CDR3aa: CASSREGNSPLHF; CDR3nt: TGTGCCAGCAGTCGGGAAGGGAATTCACCCCTCCACTTT
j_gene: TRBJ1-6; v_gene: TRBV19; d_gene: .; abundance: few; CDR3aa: CASNHDTTGSPLHF; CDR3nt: TGTGCCAGTAACCACGATACCACAGGGTCACCCCTCCACTTT
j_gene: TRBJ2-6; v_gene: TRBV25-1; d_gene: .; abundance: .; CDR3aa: CASSESFAGANVLTF; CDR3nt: TGTGCCAGCAGTGAATCATTTGCTGGGGCCAACGTCCTGACTTTC
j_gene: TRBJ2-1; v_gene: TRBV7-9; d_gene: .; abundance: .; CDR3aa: CASTEGSYNEQFF; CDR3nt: TGTGCCAGCACGGAAGGCTCCTACAATGAGCAGTTCTTC
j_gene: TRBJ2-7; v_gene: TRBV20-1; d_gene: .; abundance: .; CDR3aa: CSARSSGGSYEQYF; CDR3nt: TGCAGTGCTAGGTCCTCAGGAGGGAGCTACGAGCAGTACTTC
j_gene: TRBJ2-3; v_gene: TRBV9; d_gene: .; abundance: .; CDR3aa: CASSQGWDLDTQYF; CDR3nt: TGTGCCAGCAGCCAAGGTTGGGACTTAGATACGCAGTATTTT
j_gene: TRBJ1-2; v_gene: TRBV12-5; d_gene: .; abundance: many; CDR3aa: CASGFQGNYGYTF; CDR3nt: TGTGCTAGTGGTTTTCAGGGAAACTATGGCTACACCTTC
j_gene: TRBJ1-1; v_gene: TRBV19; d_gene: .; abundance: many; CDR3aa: CASTTGNTEAFF; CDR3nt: TGTGCCAGTACAACAGGTAATACTGAAGCTTTCTTT
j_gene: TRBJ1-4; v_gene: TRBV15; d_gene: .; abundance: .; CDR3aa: CATSRDPGEKLFF; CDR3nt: TGTGCCACCAGCAGAGATCCGGGGGAAAAACTGTTTTTT
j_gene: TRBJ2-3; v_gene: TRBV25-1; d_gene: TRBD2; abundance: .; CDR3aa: CACSVVLAGPTDTQYF; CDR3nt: TGTGCCTGCAGCGTTGTGCTAGCGGGGCCCACAGATACGCAGTATTTT
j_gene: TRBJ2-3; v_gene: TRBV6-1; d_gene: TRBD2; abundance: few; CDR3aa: CASSATSGGADTQYF; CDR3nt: TGTGCCAGCAGTGCGACTAGCGGGGGGGCAGATACGCAGTATTTT
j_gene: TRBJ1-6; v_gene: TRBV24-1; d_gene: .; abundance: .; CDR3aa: CATSTYNSPPHF; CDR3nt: TGTGCCACCAGTACCTATAATTCACCCCCCCACTTT
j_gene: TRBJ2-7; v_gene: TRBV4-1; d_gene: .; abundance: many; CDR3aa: CASSQADEQYF; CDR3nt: TGCGCCAGCAGCCAAGCGGACGAGCAGTACTTC
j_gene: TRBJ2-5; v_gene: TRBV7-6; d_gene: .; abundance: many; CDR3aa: CASSLYPLRDSVGETQYF; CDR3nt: TGTGCCAGCAGCTTATACCCTCTCCGGGACTCAGTGGGGGAGACCCAGTACTTC
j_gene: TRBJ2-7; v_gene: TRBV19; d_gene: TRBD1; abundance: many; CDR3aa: CASSISGTGGSVQYF; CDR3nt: TGTGCCAGTAGTATTTCCGGGACAGGGGGCTCGGTGCAGTACTTC
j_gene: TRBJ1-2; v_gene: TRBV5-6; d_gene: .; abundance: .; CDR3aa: CASSTGTEYGYTF; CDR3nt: TGTGCCAGCAGCACCGGGACGGAGTATGGCTACACCTTC
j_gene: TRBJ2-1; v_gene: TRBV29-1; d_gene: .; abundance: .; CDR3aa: CSVDLEGAGEQFF; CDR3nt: TGCAGCGTTGATTTGGAGGGGGCGGGTGAGCAGTTCTTC
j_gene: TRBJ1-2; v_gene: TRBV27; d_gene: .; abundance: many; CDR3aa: CASSHHVRLDSNYGYTF; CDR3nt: TGTGCCAGCAGCCACCATGTGAGGTTGGACAGTAACTATGGCTACACCTTC
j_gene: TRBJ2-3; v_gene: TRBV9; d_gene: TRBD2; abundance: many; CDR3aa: CASSARGSGGSTDTQYF; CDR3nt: TGTGCCAGCAGCGCCCGGGGTAGCGGGGGGAGCACAGATACGCAGTATTTT
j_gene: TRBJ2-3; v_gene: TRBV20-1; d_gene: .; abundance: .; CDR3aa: CSARGRNLGTWTQYF; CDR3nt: TGCAGTGCAAGAGGACGGAACTTGGGGACATGGACGCAGTATTTT
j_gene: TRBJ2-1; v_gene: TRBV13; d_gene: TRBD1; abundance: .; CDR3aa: CASSDRGKNSEQFF; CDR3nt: TGTGCCAGCAGCGACAGGGGGAAAAACAGTGAGCAGTTCTTC
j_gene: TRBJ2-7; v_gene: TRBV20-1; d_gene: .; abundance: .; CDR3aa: CSASFRGSYEQYF; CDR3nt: TGCAGTGCTAGCTTCCGGGGCTCCTACGAGCAGTACTTC
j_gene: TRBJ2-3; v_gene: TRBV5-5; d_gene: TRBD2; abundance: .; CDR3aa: CASSWGLAYTDTQYF; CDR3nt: TGTGCCAGCAGCTGGGGACTAGCGTACACAGATACGCAGTATTTT
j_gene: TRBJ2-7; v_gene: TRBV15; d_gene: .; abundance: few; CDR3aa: CATSRDLGGEQYF; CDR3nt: TGTGCCACCAGCAGAGATTTAGGCGGTGAGCAGTACTTC
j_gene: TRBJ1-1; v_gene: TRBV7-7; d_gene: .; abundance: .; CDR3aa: CASSLTLSTEAFF; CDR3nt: TGCGCTAGCAGCCTAACCCTGAGCACTGAAGCTTTCTTT
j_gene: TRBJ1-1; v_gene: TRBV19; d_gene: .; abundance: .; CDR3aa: CASSRTAQAEAFF; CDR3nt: TGTGCCAGTAGTAGGACAGCTCAGGCTGAAGCTTTCTTT
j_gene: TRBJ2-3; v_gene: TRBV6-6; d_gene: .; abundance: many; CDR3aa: CASSYVGGEYSDTQYF; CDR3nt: TGTGCCAGCAGTTACGTGGGGGGCGAGTATTCAGATACGCAGTATTTT
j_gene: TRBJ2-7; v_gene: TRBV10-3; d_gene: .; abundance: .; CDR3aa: CAISEGLSYEQYF; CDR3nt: TGTGCCATCAGTGAGGGCCTCTCCTACGAGCAGTACTTC
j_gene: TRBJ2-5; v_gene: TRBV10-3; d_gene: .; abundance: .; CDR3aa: CATTPVPQETQYF; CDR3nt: TGTGCTACCACCCCCGTGCCTCAAGAGACCCAGTACTTC
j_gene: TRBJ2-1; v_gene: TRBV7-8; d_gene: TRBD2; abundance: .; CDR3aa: CASSLNFGGGSNEQFF; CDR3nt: TGTGCCAGCAGCTTAAACTTCGGCGGGGGGAGCAATGAGCAGTTCTTC
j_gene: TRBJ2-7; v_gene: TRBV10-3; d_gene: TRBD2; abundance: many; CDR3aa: CAISASPTSGADLYEQYF; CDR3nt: TGTGCCATCAGTGCTTCCCCAACTAGCGGGGCCGACCTATACGAGCAGTACTTC
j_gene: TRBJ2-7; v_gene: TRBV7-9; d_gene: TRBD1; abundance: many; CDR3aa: CASSYTGEFYEQYF; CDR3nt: TGTGCCAGCAGCTATACAGGGGAATTCTACGAGCAGTACTTC
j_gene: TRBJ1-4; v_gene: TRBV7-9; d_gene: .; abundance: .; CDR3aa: CASSFSLGEKLFF; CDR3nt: TGTGCCAGCAGCTTCTCCCTGGGGGAAAAACTGTTTTTT
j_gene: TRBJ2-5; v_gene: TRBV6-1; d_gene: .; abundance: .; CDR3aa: CASSSAARAQYF; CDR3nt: TGTGCCAGCAGTTCAGCTGCCCGGGCCCAGTACTTC
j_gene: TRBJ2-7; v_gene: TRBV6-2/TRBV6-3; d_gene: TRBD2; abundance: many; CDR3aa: CRGGGAYEQYF; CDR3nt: TGTCGTGGCGGGGGGGCCTACGAGCAGTACTTC
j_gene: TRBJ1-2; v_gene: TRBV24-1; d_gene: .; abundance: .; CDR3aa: CATSASDGNSGYTF; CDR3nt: TGTGCCACCAGTGCATCTGATGGGAATAGCGGCTACACCTTC
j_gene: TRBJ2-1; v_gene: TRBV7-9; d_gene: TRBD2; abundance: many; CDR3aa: CASSLGTGGAQFF; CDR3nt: TGTGCCAGCAGCTTAGGCACGGGGGGTGCGCAGTTCTTC
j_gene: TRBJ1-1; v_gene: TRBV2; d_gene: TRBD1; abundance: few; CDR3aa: CASSDWTGRGTEAFF; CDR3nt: TGTGCCAGCAGTGATTGGACAGGGAGAGGGACTGAAGCTTTCTTT
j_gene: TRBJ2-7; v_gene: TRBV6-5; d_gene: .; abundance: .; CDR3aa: CASRRESGEQYF; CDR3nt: TGTGCCAGCAGAAGGGAATCCGGCGAGCAGTACTTC
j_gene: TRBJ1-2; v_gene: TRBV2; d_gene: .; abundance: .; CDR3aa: CASRIQQASYGYTF; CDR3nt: TGTGCCAGCAGAATCCAACAGGCGTCCTATGGCTACACCTTC
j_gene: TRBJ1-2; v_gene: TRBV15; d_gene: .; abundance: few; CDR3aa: CATSGETPHPGFF; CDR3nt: TGTGCCACCAGCGGGGAAACTCCTCACCCTGGGTTTTTC